These 30 T cell receptor beta chains were sequenced from one sample in a study of CD8 T cells in Susac syndrome. Random hexamers primed reverse transcription of about 0.5 to 1 ug RNA. TCRdb re-called the immunoSEQ multiplex PCR reads through MiXCR, storing one row per CDR3 protein. The sample shows about 190,000 distinct CDR3 sequences, under 97% of them seen only once. What was sequenced was CD4+ T cells from PBMCs. The receptor source for this set is a human donor with Susac syndrome.

The J gene is TRBJ1-6, the V gene TRBV20-1; 10 positions agree with TRBD1. CDR3 length: 15 amino acids. The germline V gene has CDR1 DFQATT and CDR2 SNEGSKA (reference sequence). Germline trimming cut 7 bases from V and 8 bases from J; bases unmatched to any gene: 11. Here the CDR3 DNA reads TGCAGTGTTGAAACCGGGACAGGGGACGATTCACCCCTCCACTTT. Translation: CSVETGTGDDSPLHF.

The V call is TRBV30, the J call TRBJ2-5; a possible D gene is TRBD2 (5 bases). CDR3 length: 12 residues. The germline V gene has CDR1 GTSNPN and CDR2 SVGIG (reference sequence). The V end lost 5 bases, the J end lost 2 bases, and 9 bases lay between the germline ends. CDR3 sequence: CAWASGQETQYF. CDR3 bases: TGTGCCTGGGCATCGGGACAAGAGACCCAGTACTTC.

The gene calls are TRBV4-1 and TRBJ1-2; D perhaps matches TRBD1 (6 bases). Trimming shortened V by 4 bases and J by 2 bases, and 14 bases separated the two germline ends. Germline V gene lookup returns CDR1 MGHRA and CDR2 YSYEKL. This CDR3 region has 15 residues. The CDR3 nucleotides are TGCGCCAGCAGCCCCGGACAGCTACTGAACTATGGCTACACCTTC. Protein product: CASSPGQLLNYGYTF.

This rearrangement joins TRBV5-1 to TRBJ1-5; tentative D call: TRBD1 (5 bases). With 2 bases removed from V and 4 bases from J, the gap between germline ends came to 10 bases. The germline gives CDR1 SGHRS, CDR2 YFSETQ. The CDR3 totals 14 residues. Here the CDR3 DNA reads TGCGCCAGCAGCTTTAACGGGGGGAATCAGCCCCAGCATTTT. Its translation is CASSFNGGNQPQHF.

This clonotype was counted once. The chain is built from TRBV24-1 and TRBJ1-2; D unclear. The CDR3 is 11 residues long. The germline V gene encodes CDR1 KGHDR and CDR2 SFDVKD. Trimming took off 4 bases at V and 5 bases at J, with 4 bases between the two ends. CDR3 sequence (DNA): TGTGCCACCAGTGACGGTTATGGCTACACCTTC. It translates to CATSDGYGYTF.

The chain couples TRBV4-3 to TRBJ1-2; tentatively, D is TRBD1 (5 bases). The V gene lost 5 bases and the J gene lost 4 bases, with 11 bases spanning the gap. The length of the CDR3 is 13 residues. CDR1 and CDR2 from the germline V gene are LGHNA and YSLEER. CDR3 in amino acids: CASSKGLSYGYTF. CDR3 bases: TGCGCCAGCAGCAAGGGGCTCAGCTATGGCTACACCTTC.

This chain joins TRBV6-2 or TRBV6-3 and TRBJ1-1; D is undetermined. Germline V gives CDR1 MNHEY, CDR2 SVGEGT. The CDR3 totals 12 residues. V shed 3 bases and J shed 1 base, with 3 bases lying between them. CDR3 loop: CASSYWNTEAFF. CDR3 sequence (DNA): TGTGCCAGCAGTTATTGGAACACTGAAGCTTTCTTT.

V gene TRBV27 combines with J gene TRBJ1-2; weak D call: TRBD1 (5 bases). Germline V lookup: CDR1 MNHEY, CDR2 SMNVEV (reference sequence). This CDR3 contains 13 residues. V gave up 7 bases and J gave up 5 bases, with 14 bases separating them. CDR3 coding DNA: TGTGCCAGCACTGGGGAGGGACGGTATGGCTACACCTTC. Translated, it gives CASTGEGRYGYTF.

The gene calls are TRBV9 and TRBJ2-5; 8 positions agree with TRBD2. Per germline, CDR1 SGDLS and CDR2 YYNGEE. The CDR3 length is 16 residues. V was pared by 0 bases and J by 3 bases, with 7 bases of the junction left unmatched. Here the CDR3 reads CASSVASSGFKETQYF. As DNA, the CDR3 is TGTGCCAGCAGCGTAGCATCTAGCGGGTTCAAAGAGACCCAGTACTTC.

J is TRBJ2-7 and V is TRBV6-2 or TRBV6-3; a possible D gene is TRBD1 (6 bases). Trimming stripped 2 bases from V and 3 bases from J, with 14 bases between. The germline gives CDR1 MNHEY, CDR2 SVGEGT. This CDR3 is 15 amino acids long. CDR3 sequence: CASSYGTSSFYEQYF. The CDR3 region has the DNA TGTGCCAGCAGTTACGGGACATCCTCCTTCTACGAGCAGTACTTC.

The V gene is TRBV7-2, the J gene TRBJ2-4; D may be TRBD2 (6 bases). Germline V gene sequence: CDR1 SGHTA, CDR2 FQGNSA. Trimming stripped 4 bases from V and 6 bases from J, with 19 bases between. This CDR3 comprises 16 residues. The DNA of the CDR3 is TGTGCCAGCAGCTCGCCGCCGGGAGCTAGGACAAACATTCAGTACTTC. It codes for CASSSPPGARTNIQYF.

This chain connects TRBV10-3 to TRBJ2-5, with TRBD2 matching over 11 bases. The CDR3 length is 14 residues. J lost 2 bases, V lost 4 bases, and 0 bases had no gene match. The germline gives CDR1 ENHRY, CDR2 SYGVKD. The CDR3 reads CAISGTSGQETQYF. The DNA of the CDR3 is TGTGCCATCAGTGGGACTAGCGGGCAAGAGACCCAGTACTTC.

The chain joins TRBV19 to TRBJ2-1, with D maybe TRBD1 (5 bases). The V gene lost 3 bases and the J gene lost 1 base, with 7 bases spanning the gap. CDR1 and CDR2 (germline): LNHDA, SQIVND (reference sequence). The CDR3 sequence is 14 residues long. CDR3 DNA: TGTGCCAGTAGTATGGACAAGTCCTACAATGAGCAGTTCTTC. Its protein product is CASSMDKSYNEQFF.

The chain uses TRBV12-3 or TRBV12-4 and TRBJ2-7; maybe TRBD2 (5 bases). Trimming left V 6 bases short and J 6 bases short, with 24 bases between. The CDR3 covers 16 residues. CDR3 DNA: TGTGCCAGCAGCACCACCCTCGGACCCGGGGTTGGCGAGCAGTACTTC. This sequence encodes CASSTTLGPGVGEQYF.

The chain combines TRBV19 with TRBJ2-3; D gene uncertain. CDR3 length: 11 amino acids. The V end lost 3 bases, the J end lost 5 bases, and 3 bases lay between the germline ends. Germline V lookup: CDR1 LNHDA, CDR2 SQIVND (reference sequence). CDR3 residues: CASSIQDTQYF. The CDR3 region has the DNA TGTGCCAGTAGTATCCAAGATACGCAGTATTTT.

In DNA, the CDR3 is TGTGCCTGGGGGGGACGCTCCTACGAGCAGTACTTC. This codes for CAWGGRSYEQYF. The rearrangement uses TRBV30 and TRBJ2-7; the D gene could be TRBD1 or TRBD2 (5 bases each). Trimming shortened V by 5 bases and J by 0 bases, and 8 bases separated the two germline ends. The CDR3 is made up of 12 amino acids. In germline, CDR1 is GTSNPN, CDR2 SVGIG (reference sequence).

This chain uses TRBV9 with TRBJ2-5; tentatively, D is TRBD1 (6 bases). The CDR3 runs to 13 residues. The germline gives CDR1 SGDLS, CDR2 YYNGEE. Trimming removed 4 bases at V and 4 bases at J, with 11 bases between. The CDR3 is CASSPRTAETQYF. The CDR3 nucleotides are TGTGCCAGCAGCCCACGGACAGCAGAGACCCAGTACTTC.

The V call is TRBV7-2, the J call TRBJ2-1, with D hard to call. V gave up 5 bases and J gave up 9 bases, with 14 bases separating them. The CDR3 totals 13 residues. The germline gives CDR1 SGHTA, CDR2 FQGNSA. CDR3 coding DNA: TGTGCCAGCAGCCTCCCCCCGGCAGCTGAGCAGTTCTTC. It is translated as CASSLPPAAEQFF.

The gene calls are TRBV25-1 and TRBJ1-6; D gene unclear. The germline V gene encodes CDR1 MGHDK and CDR2 SYGVNS. The CDR3 extends over 15 amino acids. The V gene lost 0 bases and the J gene lost 5 bases, with 8 bases spanning the gap. CDR3 protein: CASSEYGENNSPLHF. The CDR3 DNA reads TGTGCCAGCAGTGAATACGGGGAGAATAATTCACCCCTCCACTTT. The full variable domain, in which reference TRBV25-1 and TRBJ1-6 provide the parts outside the CDR3, is EADIYQTPRYLVIGTGKKITLECSQTMGHDKMYWYQQDPGMELHLIHYSYGVNSTEKGDLSSESTVSRIRTEHFPLTLESARPSHTSQYLCASSEYGENNSPLHFGNGTRLTVT.

The CDR3 DNA follows: TGCAGCGTTGAAGTCGGGCAGGGACAGACCCAGTACTTC. It yields the protein CSVEVGQGQTQYF. The chain recombines TRBV29-1 with TRBJ2-5; D is perhaps TRBD1 or TRBD2 (5 bases each). This CDR3 comprises 13 residues. Germline V CDR1 and CDR2: SQVTM, ANQGSEA. V lost 1 base to trimming and J lost 6 bases, with 12 bases between them.

The chain uses TRBV12-3 or TRBV12-4 and TRBJ1-2; maybe TRBD1 (5 bases). Deletions cut 3 bases from V and 8 bases from J, with 13 bases between. The length of the CDR3 is 13 residues. Written as DNA, the CDR3 is TGTGCCAGCAGTTTGTCAGGGTTGGGAGGCTACACCTTC. This codes for CASSLSGLGGYTF.

This chain links TRBV30 with TRBJ2-2, with 7 bases matching TRBD2. Unmatched junction bases numbered 3, after V lost 4 bases and J lost 1 base. The CDR3 is 14 residues long. The germline CDR1 and CDR2 sequences are GTSNPN and SVGIG (reference sequence). The DNA for the CDR3 is TGTGCCTGGATGCGGGGGATGAACACCGGGGAGCTGTTTTTT. It translates to CAWMRGMNTGELFF.

The V gene is TRBV5-7, the J gene TRBJ1-1; 8 nucleotides align to TRBD1. TRBV5-7 counts as an open reading frame of uncertain function. This CDR3 spans 15 amino acids. CDR3 amino acids: CGDGGLRGLGGEAFF. CDR3 coding DNA: TGTGGTGACGGGGGGCTCAGGGGGCTAGGCGGTGAAGCTTTCTTT.

The chain carries TRBV6-1 and TRBJ2-7, with D perhaps being TRBD1 or TRBD2 (5 bases each). Germline V gives CDR1 MNHNS, CDR2 SASEGT. Trimming took 6 bases from V and 2 from J, leaving 32 bases between them. CDR3 size: 20 residues. The CDR3 region is CASSRQPSGLKIGATYEQYF. DNA of the CDR3: TGTGCCAGCAGCCGACAACCCTCCGGTCTAAAGATCGGGGCAACCTACGAGCAGTACTTC.

The gene calls are TRBV18 and TRBJ1-5, with a possible D match to TRBD1 (5 bases). This CDR3 region has 15 residues. Germline CDR1 is KGHSH and CDR2 is LQKENI. V was clipped by 0 bases and J by 4 bases, with 10 bases between them. This CDR3 is CASSPPLGGNQPQHF. The CDR3 DNA follows: TGTGCCAGCTCACCACCGTTGGGGGGGAATCAGCCCCAGCATTTT. Filled out from reference TRBV18 and TRBJ1-5, the complete variable domain reads NAGVMQNPRHLVRRRGQEARLRCSPMKGHSHVYWYRQLPEEGLKFMVYLQKENIIDESGMPKERFSAEFPKEGPSILRIQQVVRGDSAAYFCASSPPLGGNQPQHFGDGTRLSIL.

The sample holds one count of this clonotype. V and J are TRBV19 and TRBJ2-5; 11 positions agree with TRBD2. V dropped 10 bases and J dropped 1; count of bases not matched to a gene: 11. The CDR3 covers 16 residues. CDR1 and CDR2 from the germline V gene are LNHDA and SQIVND (reference sequence). The chain's CDR3 is CATQDLAGGLQETQYF. The CDR3 DNA is TGTGCCACCCAGGACCTAGCGGGGGGACTCCAAGAGACCCAGTACTTC.

This chain connects TRBV7-2 to TRBJ1-1, with D unclear. CDR1 is SGHTA and CDR2 is FQGNSA in the germline V gene. The ends were cut back, 2 bases at V and 1 base at J, with 5 bases in the middle. The CDR3 contains 13 residues. CDR3 sequence reads: CASSLKANTEAFF. Here the CDR3 DNA reads TGTGCCAGCAGCTTAAAGGCGAACACTGAAGCTTTCTTT.

J is TRBJ2-3 and V is TRBV20-1; 13 nucleotides line up with TRBD2. Germline-derived CDR1 and CDR2 are DFQATT and SNEGSKA (reference sequence). After removal of 5 bases from V and 2 bases from J, the junction contained 7 bases not matched to a gene. CDR3 length: 16 amino acids. The CDR3 here is CSALLGLAGITDTQYF. CDR3 nucleotides: TGCAGTGCTCTCCTGGGACTAGCGGGGATCACAGATACGCAGTATTTT.

The chain has TRBV3-1 and TRBJ2-1; 10 bases are a match to TRBD2. The CDR3 runs to 15 residues. CDR1 is LGHDT and CDR2 is YNNKEL in the germline V gene (reference sequence). J was trimmed by 10 bases and V by 1 base; bases with no gene match: 7. The CDR3 DNA follows: TGTGCCAGCAGCCAAGGGACTAGCGGTACACTAGAGCAGTTCTTC. Its translation: CASSQGTSGTLEQFF.

V is TRBV28 and J is TRBJ1-1; D unresolved. Germline V gene data show CDR1 as MDHEN and CDR2 as SYDVKM. V lost 10 bases to trimming and J lost 5 bases, with 14 bases between them. The CDR3 runs to 12 residues. The CDR3 DNA is TGTGCCATCATCAAAGGAGAGACTGAAGCTTTCTTT. Its protein product is CAIIKGETEAFF.